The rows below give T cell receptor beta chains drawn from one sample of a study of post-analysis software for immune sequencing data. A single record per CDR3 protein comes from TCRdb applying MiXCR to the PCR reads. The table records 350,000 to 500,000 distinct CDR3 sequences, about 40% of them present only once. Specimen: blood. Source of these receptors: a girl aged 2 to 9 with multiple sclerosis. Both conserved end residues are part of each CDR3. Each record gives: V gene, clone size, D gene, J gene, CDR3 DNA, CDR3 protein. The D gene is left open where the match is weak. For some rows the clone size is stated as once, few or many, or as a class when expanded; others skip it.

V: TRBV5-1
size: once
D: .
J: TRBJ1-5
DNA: TGCGCCAGCAGCTTGGGGGCGGCGCAGCCCCAGCATTTT
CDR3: CASSLGAAQPQHF

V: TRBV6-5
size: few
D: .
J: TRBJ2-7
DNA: TGTGCCAGCAGTTACTCGCGCTTCTCCTACGAGCAGTACTTC
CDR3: CASSYSRFSYEQYF

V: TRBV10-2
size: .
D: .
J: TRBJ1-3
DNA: TGCGCCAGCAGTGAGAGGACGGCTGGAAACACCATATATTTT
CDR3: CASSERTAGNTIYF

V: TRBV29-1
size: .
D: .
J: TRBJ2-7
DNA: TGCAGCGTCGCCTTCTCTCCCCCGACGACCGTTCGCTACGAGCAGTACTTC
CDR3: CSVAFSPPTTVRYEQYF

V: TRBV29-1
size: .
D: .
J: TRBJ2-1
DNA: TGCAGCGTTGAAGAGGTTGGAGGAGAGTACAATGGGCAGTTCTTC
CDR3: CSVEEVGGEYNGQFF

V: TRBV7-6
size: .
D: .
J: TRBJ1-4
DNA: TGTGCCAGCAGTCAGTCCCGGCCCGGACCCAAGGGTAATGAAAAACTGTTTTTT
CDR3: CASSQSRPGPKGNEKLFF

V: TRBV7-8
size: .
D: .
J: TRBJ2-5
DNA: TGTGCCAGCAGCTCCCCCTTGGCCTGGGGAGAGACCCAGTACTTC
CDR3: CASSSPLAWGETQYF

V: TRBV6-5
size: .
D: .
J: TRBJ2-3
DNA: TGTGCCAGCTCCATGGGGGCCAGACAGCGGACGCAGTATTTT
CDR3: CASSMGARQRTQYF

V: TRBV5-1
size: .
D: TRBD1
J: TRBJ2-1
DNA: TGCGCCAGTAACAGGGGCTCCTACAATGAGCAGTTCTTC
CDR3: CASNRGSYNEQFF

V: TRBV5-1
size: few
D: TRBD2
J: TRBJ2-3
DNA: TGCGCCACCCGCAGTGGAGTAGCGGGAGAAAATACGCAGTATTTT
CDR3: CATRSGVAGENTQYF

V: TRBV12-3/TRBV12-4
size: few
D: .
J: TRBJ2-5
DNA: TGTGCCAGCAGTTTAAATACGTTTGGCGGGACCCAGTACTTC
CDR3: CASSLNTFGGTQYF

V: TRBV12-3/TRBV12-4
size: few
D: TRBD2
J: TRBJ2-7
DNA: TGTGCCAGCAGTCCCTGGACTAGCGGACCCTACGAGCAGTACTTC
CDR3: CASSPWTSGPYEQYF

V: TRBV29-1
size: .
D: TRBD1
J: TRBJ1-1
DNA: TGCACGACAGGGGGGCGTTCGGTGTCGGACACTGAAGCTTTCTTT
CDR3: CTTGGRSVSDTEAFF

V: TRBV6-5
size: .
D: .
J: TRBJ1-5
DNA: TGTGCCAGCAGTTATATGGCCGGGAGCAATCAGCCCCAGCATTTT
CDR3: CASSYMAGSNQPQHF

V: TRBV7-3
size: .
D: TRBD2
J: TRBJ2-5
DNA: TGTGCCAGCAGCTTATTGGGAGCGGGGGGACAAGAGACCCAGTACTTC
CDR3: CASSLLGAGGQETQYF

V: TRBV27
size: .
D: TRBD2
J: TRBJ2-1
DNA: TGTGCCAGCAGTCCGAGCGGGGGCCGGGGTGAGCAGTTCTTC
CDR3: CASSPSGGRGEQFF

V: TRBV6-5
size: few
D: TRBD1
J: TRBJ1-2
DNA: TGTGCCAGCAGGTCGGACAGGGGGCTTGGCTACACCTTC
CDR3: CASRSDRGLGYTF

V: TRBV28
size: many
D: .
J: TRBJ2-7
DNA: TGTGCCAGCAGTTTCGCCCCCTACGAGCAGTACTTC
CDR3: CASSFAPYEQYF

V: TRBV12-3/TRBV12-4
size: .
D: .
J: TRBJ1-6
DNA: TGTGCCAGCAGTTTGGGGCGAGTCAATTCACCCCTCCACTTT
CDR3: CASSLGRVNSPLHF

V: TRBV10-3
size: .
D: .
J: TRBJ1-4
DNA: TGTGCCATCAGTGAGGGGCAGGGTTGGACTAATGAAAAACTGTTTTTT
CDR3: CAISEGQGWTNEKLFF

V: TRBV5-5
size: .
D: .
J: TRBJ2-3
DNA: TGTGCCAGCAACTGGGATTCGTCGGGCACAGATACGCAGTATTTT
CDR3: CASNWDSSGTDTQYF

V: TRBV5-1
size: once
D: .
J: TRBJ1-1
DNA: TGCGCCAGCAGCTCTCCTACTCTGAACACTGAAGCTTTCTTT
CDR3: CASSSPTLNTEAFF

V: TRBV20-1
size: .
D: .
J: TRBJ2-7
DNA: TGCAGTGCAGAGGACCAATCCTACGAGCAGTACTTC
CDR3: CSAEDQSYEQYF

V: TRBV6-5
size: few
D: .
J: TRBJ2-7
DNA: TGTGCCAGCAGTTACTCGATGTACGGGACCTACGAGCAGTACTTC
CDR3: CASSYSMYGTYEQYF

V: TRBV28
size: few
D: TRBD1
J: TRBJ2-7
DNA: TGTGCCAGCAGTTTTCCCGGGACAGGGGGCTATTACGAGCAGTACTTC
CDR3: CASSFPGTGGYYEQYF

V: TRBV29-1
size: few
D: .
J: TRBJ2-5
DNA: TGCAGCGTTTCGGATAGAGAGACCCAGTACTTC
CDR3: CSVSDRETQYF

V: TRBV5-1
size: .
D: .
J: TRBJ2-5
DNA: TGCGCCAGCAGCTTGGCAGAGTTGGAGACCCAGTACTTC
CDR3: CASSLAELETQYF